These 15 T cell receptor beta chains originate from one sample sequenced in a study of ipilimumab plus nivolumab after autologous stem cell transplantation. Sequencing used immunoSEQ multiplex PCR; TCRdb keeps in-frame clones, though not all of them. The sample lists approximately 20,000 clones, around four fifths occurring once. The source was PBMCs, collected in a trial of ipilimumab plus nivolumab as post-transplant consolidation. The receptors were sampled from a male donor with diffuse large B-cell lymphoma.

The chain carries TRBV9 and TRBJ2-7; 10 bases line up with TRBD2. The trim removed 0 bases at V and 4 bases at J, leaving 7 bases unmatched. Germline assignment: CDR1 SGDLS and CDR2 YYNGEE. This CDR3 comprises 16 residues. Here the CDR3 reads CASSVATSGALYEQYF. CDR3 coding DNA: TGTGCCAGCAGCGTAGCCACTAGCGGGGCCCTATACGAGCAGTACTTC.

This clone was seen ten or more times. The J gene is TRBJ1-1, the V gene TRBV6-6; possibly TRBD1 for D (6 bases). V was pared by 6 bases and J by 3 bases, with 17 bases between. CDR1 and CDR2 from the germline V gene are MNHNY and SVGAGI (reference sequence). CDR3 size: 15 residues. The CDR3 coding sequence is TGTGCCAGCAGGCCTGTTACAGGGTGGTACACTGAAGCTTTCTTT. It translates to CASRPVTGWYTEAFF.

This clone has more than one count but fewer than ten. The V and J genes are TRBV28 and TRBJ2-5; 8 positions agree with TRBD2. V shed 3 bases and J 3 bases; nucleotides not matched to a gene: 3. The CDR3 spans 14 residues. Germline V gene data show CDR1 as MDHEN and CDR2 as SYDVKM. For the CDR3, the DNA is TGTGCCAGCAGTTTGGCGGGGGGAGAAGAGACCCAGTACTTC. Amino acid sequence: CASSLAGGEETQYF. The whole variable domain, remainder taken from reference TRBV28 and TRBJ2-5, is DVKVTQSSRYLVKRTGEKVFLECVQDMDHENMFWYRQDPGLGLRLIYFSYDVKMKEKGDIPEGYSVSREKKERFSLILESASTNQTSMYLCASSLAGGEETQYFGPGTRLLVL.

The V call is TRBV10-3, the J call TRBJ1-2, with D possibly matching TRBD1 (6 bases). V lost 1 base and J lost 6, with 9 bases in between. Germline V gene lookup returns CDR1 ENHRY and CDR2 SYGVKD. The CDR3 runs to 13 residues. This CDR3 is CAISELAGDGYTF. In DNA form, the CDR3 reads TGTGCCATCAGTGAGTTAGCAGGGGATGGCTACACCTTC.

The rearrangement links TRBV12-5 to TRBJ1-5; D not certain. In germline, CDR1 is LGHNT, CDR2 FRNRAP. V was trimmed by 2 bases and J by 7 bases, leaving 15 bases between them. This CDR3 region has 15 residues. This chain's CDR3 is CASGLKIEPPQPQHF. The DNA for the CDR3 is TGTGCTAGTGGTTTGAAAATAGAACCCCCCCAGCCCCAGCATTTT. The complete variable domain, with remaining parts taken from reference TRBV12-5 and TRBJ1-5, reads DARVTQTPRHKVTEMGQEVTMRCQPILGHNTVFWYRQTMMQGLELLAYFRNRAPLDDSGMPKDRFSAEMPDATLATLKIQPSEPRDSAVYFCASGLKIEPPQPQHFGDGTRLSIL.

V usage is TRBV5-1 and J usage is TRBJ2-7; D gene ambiguous. The ends were cut back, 0 bases at V and 2 bases at J, with 6 bases in the middle. Per germline, CDR1 SGHRS and CDR2 YFSETQ. This CDR3 comprises 13 residues. The CDR3 loop reads CASSLAMAYEQYF. CDR3 nucleotides: TGCGCCAGCAGCTTGGCCATGGCCTACGAGCAGTACTTC.

The chain uses TRBV5-8 and TRBJ2-1; 8 nucleotides match TRBD1. This CDR3 region has 15 residues. Germline V gene lookup returns CDR1 SGHTS and CDR2 YDEGEE. V was pared by 2 bases and J by 2 bases, with 3 bases of the junction left unmatched. Here the CDR3 reads CASSFQGATYNEQFF. CDR3 sequence (DNA): TGTGCCAGCAGCTTTCAGGGGGCGACCTACAATGAGCAGTTCTTC.

This clone was seen only once. CDR3 DNA sequence: TGTGCCAGCAGTGAAAGCCCAGGGGGGACGTTTGAGCAGTTCTTC. This gives the protein CASSESPGGTFEQFF. The gene calls are TRBV6-1 and TRBJ2-1; tentative D call: TRBD1 (7 bases). V lost 2 bases to trimming and J lost 9 bases, with 17 bases between them. This CDR3 is built from 15 residues. CDR1 and CDR2 from the germline V gene are MNHNS and SASEGT.

The V gene is TRBV5-1, the J gene TRBJ1-4, with unresolved D. There are 13 residues in the CDR3. Trimming took off 2 bases at V and 5 bases at J, with 7 bases between the two ends. Germline CDR1 and CDR2: SGHRS and YFSETQ. CDR3 nucleotides: TGCGCCAGCAGCTTAGGGATCAATGAAAAACTGTTTTTT. This sequence encodes CASSLGINEKLFF.

Only one count was recorded for this clone. The rearrangement links TRBV19 to TRBJ2-7, with D uncertain. The CDR3 consists of 14 residues. Germline CDR1 is LNHDA and CDR2 is SQIVND (reference sequence). V was trimmed by 6 bases and J by 0 bases, leaving 12 bases between them. The CDR3: CASSHTFPSYEQYF. In DNA, the CDR3 is TGTGCCAGTAGCCATACCTTCCCCTCCTACGAGCAGTACTTC.

This clone was seen only once. This chain uses TRBV29-1 with TRBJ1-1; D might be TRBD1 (5 bases). V dropped 3 bases and J dropped 0 bases, with 14 bases sitting between them. The CDR3 has 15 residues. Per germline, CDR1 SQVTM and CDR2 ANQGSEA. DNA for the CDR3: TGCAGCGTTGATGGGGGGAAATTGATGAACACTGAAGCTTTCTTT. Its translation is CSVDGGKLMNTEAFF.

The count of this clone is one. J is TRBJ1-3 and V is TRBV28, with D uncertain. V lost 3 bases and J lost 1, with 4 bases in between. This CDR3 contains 13 residues. Germline CDR1 reads MDHEN; CDR2 reads SYDVKM. CDR3 residues: CASSFLSGNTIYF. The DNA of the CDR3 is TGTGCCAGCAGTTTTCTATCTGGAAACACCATATATTTT.

The rearrangement links TRBV7-2 to TRBJ1-1; 8 nucleotides align to TRBD1. CDR1 and CDR2 (germline): SGHTA, FQGNSA. The CDR3 covers 15 residues. Trimming took 6 bases from V and 7 from J; bases not matched to a gene: 13. The CDR3 loop is CASRPAPDRANEAFF. The CDR3 nucleotides read TGTGCCAGCAGACCAGCCCCGGACAGGGCCAATGAAGCTTTCTTT.

The V and J genes are TRBV7-2 and TRBJ2-1; 14 positions agree with TRBD2. Germline loops: CDR1 SGHTA, CDR2 FQGNSA. V lost 5 bases, J lost 9 bases, and 9 bases stayed unmatched. The CDR3 extends over 16 amino acids. The CDR3 DNA follows: TGTGCCAGCAGCCCCCGGGGACTAGCGGGGGTTGGTGAGCAGTTCTTC. This codes for CASSPRGLAGVGEQFF.

This clone occurred a few times. CDR3 sequence: CASSLTTAGGPHNEQFF. The CDR3 nucleotides are TGTGCCAGCAGCTTAACTACAGCGGGGGGGCCCCACAATGAGCAGTTCTTC. This chain uses TRBV7-3 with TRBJ2-1; TRBD2 matches 10 bases. The V segment lost 0 bases and the J segment 5 bases; nucleotides outside the gene matches: 7. The CDR3 has 17 residues. Germline V gene sequence: CDR1 SGHTA, CDR2 FQGTGA.